One sample yielded the 17 T cell receptor beta chains listed below, sequenced in a study of response to subunit inactivated influenza vaccine. TCRdb fed the RT-PCR reads into MiXCR, producing one record per CDR3 protein. The data hold about 700,000 distinct CDR3 sequences, with approximately 14% observed a single time. Sequencing used PBMCs from blood, obtained 14 days before vaccination. The source is a man in his fifties who received an inactivated influenza vaccine.

This rearrangement joins TRBV21-1 to TRBJ2-3; no DNA check was done on the table's D call, TRBD2. TRBV21-1 has pseudogene status. The CDR3 is 15 residues long. The CDR3 nucleotides are TGTGCCAGCAGCCCGAAGGCCCAGCACACAGATACACAGTATTTT. The encoded protein is CASSPKAQHTDTQYF.

V and J are TRBV5-4 and TRBJ1-2; 9 bases match TRBD1. The V gene end was trimmed by 8 bases and the J gene end by 2 bases; junction bases not matched to a gene: 7. The CDR3 extends over 14 amino acids. Per the germline V gene, CDR1 is SGHNT and CDR2 is YYREEE (reference sequence). DNA for the CDR3: TGTGCCAGGAGCCCTGGACAGGGGAACTATGGCTACACCTTC. Amino acid sequence: CARSPGQGNYGYTF. The variable domain in full, with the rest retrieved from reference TRBV5-4 and TRBJ1-2, is ETGVTQSPTHLIKTRGQQVTLRCSSQSGHNTVSWYQQALGQGPQFIFQYYREEENGRGNFPPRFSGLQFPNYSSELNVNALELDDSALYLCARSPGQGNYGYTFGSGTRLTVV.

The chain joins TRBV6-1 to TRBJ2-1; no firm D call. V lost 4 bases to trimming and J lost 2 bases, with 15 bases between them. CDR1 is MNHNS and CDR2 is SASEGT in the germline V gene. The CDR3 has 16 amino acids. CDR3 loop: CASSAFRVNPYNEQFF. CDR3 DNA sequence: TGTGCCAGCAGTGCCTTTCGGGTAAACCCCTACAATGAGCAGTTCTTC.

At least ten counts were recorded for this clonotype. The chain recombines TRBV7-3 with TRBJ2-5; D perhaps matches TRBD1 (5 bases). Trimming took 5 bases from V and 7 from J, leaving 17 bases between them. Germline CDR1 and CDR2: SGHTA and FQGTGA. This CDR3 is 14 amino acids long. DNA for the CDR3: TGTGCCAGCAGCGTTTATCAGGGTTCTGGGACCCAGTACTTC. Translating gives CASSVYQGSGTQYF.

This clonotype was recorded a few times. The V call is TRBV10-3, the J call TRBJ1-1, with 8 positions matching TRBD1. Germline-derived CDR1 and CDR2 are ENHRY and SYGVKD. The CDR3 length is 15 residues. The trim removed 0 bases at V and 2 bases at J, leaving 2 bases unmatched. The CDR3 is CAISESTGANTEAFF. Here the CDR3 DNA reads TGTGCCATCAGTGAGTCGACAGGGGCTAACACTGAAGCTTTCTTT.

This clonotype came up a few times. V and J are TRBV5-6 and TRBJ2-4, with D uncertain. CDR1 and CDR2 (germline): SGHDT, YYEEEE. V lost 3 bases and J lost 2, with 6 bases in between. The CDR3 has 13 residues. The DNA for the CDR3 is TGTGCCAGCAGCTCCCAGTCCAAAAACATTCAGTACTTC. Translating it yields CASSSQSKNIQYF.

This clonotype was recorded a few times. This chain uses TRBV7-9 with TRBJ2-7, with 8 bases matching TRBD1. This CDR3 has 14 residues. The germline CDR1 and CDR2 sequences are SEHNR and FQNEAQ (reference sequence). Trimming removed 5 bases from V and 6 bases from J; junction bases left unmatched: 9. The CDR3 spells CASSIGQGWFEQYF. For the CDR3, the DNA is TGTGCCAGCAGCATAGGACAGGGTTGGTTCGAGCAGTACTTC.

The chain carries TRBV3-1 and TRBJ2-5; D call uncertain. This CDR3 comprises 13 residues. Trimming removed 1 base at V and 3 bases at J, with 6 bases between. The germline CDR1 and CDR2 sequences are LGHDT and YNNKEL (reference sequence). The CDR3 DNA reads TGTGCCAGCAGCCAAGGGGTCAAAGAGACCCAGTACTTC. The encoded protein is CASSQGVKETQYF.

Many counts were recorded for this clonotype. The V call is TRBV5-6, the J call TRBJ2-3, with D maybe TRBD2 (6 bases). Germline lookup yields CDR1 SGHDT and CDR2 YYEEEE. Trimming shortened V by 3 bases and J by 1 base, and 21 bases separated the two germline ends. The CDR3 has 18 amino acids. The CDR3 bases are TGTGCCAGCAGCTATCGGTGGGGGGTGAGTTCCGGCACAGATACGCAGTATTTT. It encodes CASSYRWGVSSGTDTQYF.

The V gene is TRBV11-2, the J gene TRBJ2-1; 7 nucleotides line up with TRBD1. Germline CDR1 SGHAT, CDR2 FQNNGV. The CDR3 totals 17 residues. Unmatched junction bases numbered 6, after V lost 1 base and J lost 0 bases. The CDR3 coding sequence is TGTGCCAGCAGCTTAGTTTTCAGGGGGAGCTCCTACAATGAGCAGTTCTTC. It yields the protein CASSLVFRGSSYNEQFF.

V gene TRBV6-5 combines with J gene TRBJ1-2, with D uncertain. V lost 0 bases and J 4 bases, leaving 12 bases between the germline ends. Per germline, CDR1 MNHEY and CDR2 SVGAGI. The CDR3 length is 15 residues. The CDR3 is CASSYSNSGAYGYTF. The CDR3, as DNA: TGTGCCAGCAGTTACTCGAACAGCGGAGCCTATGGCTACACCTTC.

In its sample, this clonotype was seen many times. The chain employs TRBV6-2 or TRBV6-3 and TRBJ1-5; D is ambiguous. The CDR3 is made up of 13 amino acids. V lost 6 bases, J lost 7 bases, and 13 bases lay in between. Germline CDR1 MNHEY, CDR2 SVGEGT. In DNA, the CDR3 is TGTGCCAGCAGCCTAGAGAGAGGACAGCCCCAGCATTTT. Amino acids: CASSLERGQPQHF.

This clonotype was counted at least ten times. The chain recombines TRBV30 with TRBJ1-1; D unresolved. Trimming took 5 bases from V and 3 from J, leaving 10 bases between them. Germline-derived CDR1 and CDR2 are GTSNPN and SVGIG (reference sequence). The CDR3 has 12 amino acids. This chain's CDR3 is CAWDAYYTEAFF. The CDR3 nucleotides are TGTGCCTGGGACGCATATTACACTGAAGCTTTCTTT. Together with reference TRBV30 and TRBJ1-1, the CDR3 gives the full variable domain: SQTIHQWPATLVQPVGSPLSLECTVEGTSNPNLYWYRQAAGRGLQLLFYSVGIGQISSEVPQNLSASRPQDRQFILSSKKLLLSDSGFYLCAWDAYYTEAFFGQGTRLTVV.

This clonotype was observed a few times. The chain uses TRBV11-2 and TRBJ2-7, with D possibly being TRBD1 (5 bases). Trimming cost V 2 bases and J 4 bases, with 15 bases left between them. Germline-derived CDR1 and CDR2 are SGHAT and FQNNGV. This CDR3 comprises 15 residues. The CDR3, as DNA: TGTGCCAGCAGCTTATCGGACAACTGGGGATACGAGCAGTACTTC. Amino acid sequence: CASSLSDNWGYEQYF.

The table lists this clonotype with a few counts. V gene TRBV2 combines with J gene TRBJ2-3; 9 bases match TRBD2. CDR1 SNHLY and CDR2 FYNNEI come from the germline V gene. The CDR3 loop spans 15 amino acids. J was trimmed by 1 base and V by 7 bases; bases with no gene match: 6. The DNA of the CDR3 is TGTGCCAGCAAAACGACTAGCGGAGGCACAGATACGCAGTATTTT. As protein: CASKTTSGGTDTQYF. Full variable domain (remainder filled in from reference TRBV2 and TRBJ2-3): EPEVTQTPSHQVTQMGQEVILRCVPISNHLYFYWYRQILGQKVEFLVSFYNNEISEKSEIFDDQFSVERPDGSNFTLKIRSTKLEDSAMYFCASKTTSGGTDTQYFGPGTRLTVL.

This clonotype was counted a few times. The chain recombines TRBV4-2 with TRBJ2-1; D remains unclear. The CDR3 loop spans 15 amino acids. Germline V gene sequence: CDR1 LGHNA, CDR2 YNFKEQ. Trimming took 4 bases from V and 2 from J, leaving 12 bases between them. The CDR3 reads CASSPNQEPYNEQFF. Written as DNA, the CDR3 is TGTGCCAGCAGCCCCAACCAGGAACCCTACAATGAGCAGTTCTTC.

This clonotype has a handful of counts. The chain uses TRBV6-5 and TRBJ2-7, with 10 positions matching TRBD1. CDR3 length: 18 residues. V lost 0 bases, J lost 3 bases, and 11 bases stayed unmatched. The germline V gene encodes CDR1 MNHEY and CDR2 SVGAGI. CDR3 in DNA: TGTGCCAGCAGTTACTCGAGGACAGGGGGTTTAGCGGTCTACGAGCAGTACTTC. It codes for CASSYSRTGGLAVYEQYF.